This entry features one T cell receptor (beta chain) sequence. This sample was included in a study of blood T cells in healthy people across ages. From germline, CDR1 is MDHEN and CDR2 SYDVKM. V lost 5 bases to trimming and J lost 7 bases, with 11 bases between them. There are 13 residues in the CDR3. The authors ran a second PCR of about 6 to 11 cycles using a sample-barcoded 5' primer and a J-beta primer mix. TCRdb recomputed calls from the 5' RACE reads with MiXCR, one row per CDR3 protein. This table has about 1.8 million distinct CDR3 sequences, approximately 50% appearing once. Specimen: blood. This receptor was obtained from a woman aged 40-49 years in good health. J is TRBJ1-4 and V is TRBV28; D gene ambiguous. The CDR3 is CASSVGPPEKLFF. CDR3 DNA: TGTGCCAGCAGTGTTGGACCTCCTGAAAAACTGTTTTTT. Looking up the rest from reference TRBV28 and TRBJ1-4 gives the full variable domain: DVKVTQSSRYLVKRTGEKVFLECVQDMDHENMFWYRQDPGLGLRLIYFSYDVKMKEKGDIPEGYSVSREKKERFSLILESASTNQTSMYLCASSVGPPEKLFFGSGTQLSVL.